These 4 T cell receptor beta chains share one sample of origin, sequenced in a study of T cells in Graves' hyperthyroidism and ophthalmopathy (dated by TCRdb to the late 2010s). Library preparation used multiplex PCR. The sequencer was an Illumina HiSeq 2000. TCR beta CDR3 regions were amplified from RNA transcripts. The TCR CDR3 was subjected to a first round of RT-PCR using the HTBI primer set and the Qiagen OneStep RT-PCR kit. In TCRdb, the public reads were trimmed at Q25 with fastp and aligned with MiXCR, with productive beta chains retained. Every CDR3 protein is listed once, alongside the most common genes and DNA of its rows. This sample has 550,000 to 850,000 distinct CDR3 sequences in its table, and 18% of those were observed once. The ten largest clones take up 16% of the sample. Sequences were obtained from blood. These receptor sequences come from a woman aged 45-60 years with Graves' hyperthyroidism that later progressed to Graves' ophthalmopathy.

This clonotype was recorded at least ten times. J is TRBJ2-1 and V is TRBV7-2; 8 bases line up with TRBD1. Germline-derived CDR1 and CDR2 are SGHTA and FQGNSA. The trim removed 5 bases at V and 3 bases at J, leaving 9 bases unmatched. The CDR3 extends over 16 amino acids. CDR3 residues: CASSARDRTYYNEQFF. The CDR3 DNA follows: TGTGCCAGCAGCGCCCGGGACAGGACCTACTACAATGAGCAGTTCTTC.

This clonotype has more than one count but fewer than ten. CDR3 sequence: CASISRTGAYGYTF. The CDR3 DNA is TGTGCCAGCATTTCCCGGACAGGGGCATATGGCTACACCTTC. The rearrangement joins TRBV2 to TRBJ1-2, with TRBD1 matching 9 bases. The CDR3 consists of 14 residues. Germline V gene data show CDR1 as SNHLY and CDR2 as FYNNEI. Germline trimming cut 7 bases from V and 5 bases from J; bases unmatched to any gene: 8.

The chain combines TRBV6-2 or TRBV6-3 with TRBJ2-3; D might be TRBD1 (6 bases). The CDR3 extends over 15 amino acids. With 5 bases removed from V and 4 bases from J, the gap between germline ends came to 16 bases. Germline V lookup: CDR1 MNHEY, CDR2 SVGEGT. The CDR3 region is CASSVETGGADTQYF. The CDR3 bases are TGTGCCAGCAGTGTAGAGACAGGCGGCGCAGATACGCAGTATTTT.

This clonotype was observed many times. V is TRBV12-3 or TRBV12-4 and J is TRBJ1-5; 7 bases agree with TRBD1. V trimming: 6 bases; J trimming: 3 bases; junction bases outside the gene matches: 11. The CDR3 is 16 residues long. CDR3 region: CASSRAGTELNQPQHF. CDR3 sequence (DNA): TGTGCCAGCAGCAGAGCAGGGACAGAACTCAATCAGCCCCAGCATTTT.